These T cell receptor beta chains were read from a single sample in a study of breast tumors, draining lymph nodes, adjacent tissues. In TCRdb, the multiplex PCR reads were re-called with MiXCR into one record per CDR3 protein. In the table there are around 290,000 distinct CDR3 sequences, about 33% of which are singletons. Sequencing used axillary lymph node tissue. Receptor source: a female donor with breast cancer. Some clones in this sample may be carry-over from other donors' samples. Both conserved end residues are part of each CDR3. The order of the fields is clone size, J gene, V gene, CDR3 length, D gene, CDR3 DNA, CDR3 protein. D genes are given only for firm matches. Not every row has a clone size; where given, it reads once, few, many or a size class.

few	TRBJ1-1	TRBV5-5	13	.	TGTGCCAGCAGCTACGCCGTGAACACTGAAGCTTTCTTT	CASSYAVNTEAFF
few	TRBJ2-1	TRBV3-1	16	.	TGTGCCAGCAGCCAGGAGCGGGCGAGCTCCTACAATGAGCAGTTCTTC	CASSQERASSYNEQFF
many	TRBJ1-6	TRBV6-5	19	.	TGTGCCAGCAGTTACAAAACCTTAGGGGTTGGCTCCTATAATTCACCCCTCCACTTT	CASSYKTLGVGSYNSPLHF
.	TRBJ2-7	TRBV12-3/TRBV12-4	16	.	TGTGCCAGCAGCGTCTCCGGGGCGGGGAATTACTACGAGCAGTACTTC	CASSVSGAGNYYEQYF
many	TRBJ2-3	TRBV15	15	TRBD2	TGTGCCACCAGCAGAGATCTCCTAGCGGGAGATACGCAGTATTTT	CATSRDLLAGDTQYF
.	TRBJ2-3	TRBV2	12	.	TGTGCCAGCAGTGAGGAGCGTAATGAGCAGTATTTT	CASSEERNEQYF
many	TRBJ2-7	TRBV20-1	12	.	TGCAGTGCTAGGCCCCTGGGATACGAGCAGTACTTC	CSARPLGYEQYF
many	TRBJ1-5	TRBV19	13	.	TGTGCCAGTAGTTCCCGGACCGCCCAGCCCCAGCATTTT	CASSSRTAQPQHF
many	TRBJ2-1	TRBV5-5	15	TRBD2	TGTGCCAGCAGCTTCTCCCTAGCGGGAGGCAATGAGCAGTTCTTC	CASSFSLAGGNEQFF
many	TRBJ2-2	TRBV20-1	15	.	TGCAGTGCCCTTGGGATAACTGCGAACACCGGGGAGCTGTTTTTT	CSALGITANTGELFF
medium-sized	TRBJ2-3	TRBV7-8	13	.	TGTGCCAGCAGCTTAGTGGGCACAGATACGCAGTATTTT	CASSLVGTDTQYF
many	TRBJ2-1	TRBV24-1	17	TRBD2	TGTGCCACCAGTGACCCGGGGACTAGCGGAGTCTACAATGAGCAGTTCTTC	CATSDPGTSGVYNEQFF
many	TRBJ2-7	TRBV12-3/TRBV12-4	14	TRBD1	TGTGCCAGCAGACGCGGGACAGGGGAGAACGAGCAGTACTTC	CASRRGTGENEQYF
many	TRBJ2-7	TRBV5-1	12	.	TGCGCCAGTAGTAAAGGGTCCCACGAGCAGTACTTC	CASSKGSHEQYF
.	TRBJ2-1	TRBV6-5	16	.	TGTGCCAGCAGGGCCCGCCGGGCGGTGAAATACAATGAGCAGTTCTTC	CASRARRAVKYNEQFF
.	TRBJ2-1	TRBV18	15	TRBD2	TGTGCCAGCTCAATACAGGCTAGCGGGAGGAATGAGCAGTTCTTC	CASSIQASGRNEQFF
many	TRBJ1-2	TRBV12-3/TRBV12-4	14	.	TGTGCCAGCACCCTAGGCGGGGGTAACTATGGCTACACCTTC	CASTLGGGNYGYTF
many	TRBJ2-3	TRBV20-1	16	TRBD2	TGCAGTGCTTCATTGGGGCTAGCGGCTAGCACAGATACGCAGTATTTT	CSASLGLAASTDTQYF
.	TRBJ2-7	TRBV2	14	.	TGTGCCAGCAGTGATGAGACAGGGGACTACAAGCAGTACTTC	CASSDETGDYKQYF
many	TRBJ2-5	TRBV2	11	.	TGTGCCAGCAGTGAGATGGAGACCCAGTACTTC	CASSEMETQYF
.	TRBJ1-5	TRBV3-1	17	.	TGTGCCAGCAGCCAAGAAGAGCGGGGGGCTATAGTTCAGCCCCAGCATTTT	CASSQEERGAIVQPQHF
many	TRBJ2-5	TRBV29-1	12	.	TGCAGCGTTTTATCGGGAGAAGAGACCCAGTACTTC	CSVLSGEETQYF
.	TRBJ1-1	TRBV2	16	TRBD1	TGTGCCAGCAGTGAAACCGGGACAGGGACCCGCACTGAAGCTTTCTTT	CASSETGTGTRTEAFF
many	TRBJ1-5	TRBV7-9	16	TRBD1	TGTGCCAGCAGCCAGGGGACAGGGTATAGCAATCAGCCCCAGCATTTT	CASSQGTGYSNQPQHF
many	TRBJ2-3	TRBV13	18	TRBD2	TGTGCCAGCAGCGTTCGCTTAGGGACTAGCGGGAGAACAGATACGCAGTATTTT	CASSVRLGTSGRTDTQYF
once	TRBJ1-1	TRBV2	13	.	TGTGCCAGCAGACTGACAGTTAACACTGAAGCTTTCTTT	CASRLTVNTEAFF
many	TRBJ2-3	TRBV6-5	15	.	TGTGCCAGCAGTTACTCGACCGGGCGGGGAGATACGCAGTATTTT	CASSYSTGRGDTQYF
many	TRBJ1-5	TRBV20-1	14	.	TGCAGTGCTCTACCAGGGTTGCGCAATCAGCCCCAGCATTTT	CSALPGLRNQPQHF
many	TRBJ2-1	TRBV7-2	13	TRBD2	TGTGCCAGCAGCTTGGGCGGCGGGAGTGAGCAGTTCTTC	CASSLGGGSEQFF
many	TRBJ2-3	TRBV12-3/TRBV12-4	13	.	TGTGCCAGCGGGAGTAGAAGGACAGATACGCAGTATTTT	CASGSRRTDTQYF
.	TRBJ1-6	TRBV15	17	TRBD1	TGTGCCACCAGCGACCGGGACAGGGGGCTATATAATTCACCCCTCCACTTT	CATSDRDRGLYNSPLHF
.	TRBJ1-6	TRBV7-8	15	.	TGTGCCAGCAGCCCACAGGACGGGACTAATTCACCCCTCCACTTT	CASSPQDGTNSPLHF
many	TRBJ2-7	TRBV15	13	TRBD1	TGTGCCACCAGCAAGGGACAGACCTACGAGCAGTACTTC	CATSKGQTYEQYF
many	TRBJ2-3	TRBV20-1	16	TRBD2	TGCAGTGCTAGGGGCGCGGGAGGATGGGGGACAGATACGCAGTATTTT	CSARGAGGWGTDTQYF
many	TRBJ1-3	TRBV6-1	15	.	TGTGCCAGCATCCAACTGACAGGACTCTCAAACACCATATATTTT	CASIQLTGLSNTIYF
few	TRBJ2-2	TRBV30	14	.	TGTGCCTGTTCTAGCCTTTGGACCACCGGGGAGCTGTTTTTT	CACSSLWTTGELFF
.	TRBJ2-2	TRBV5-1	14	TRBD1	TGCGCCAGCAGCGAAACAGGGGGCATCGGGGAGCTGTTTTTT	CASSETGGIGELFF
many	TRBJ1-4	TRBV12-3/TRBV12-4	16	.	TGTGCCAGCAGCGTCTCCGGGGCCTCGACTAATGAAAAACTGTTTTTT	CASSVSGASTNEKLFF
many	TRBJ1-2	TRBV7-3	13	TRBD1	TGTGCCAGCAGCCCAGACAGGGGCCGCGGCTACACCTTC	CASSPDRGRGYTF
many	TRBJ2-5	TRBV7-8	17	.	TGTGCCAGCAGCCATAGGCCGGCTAGGCAGACCCAAGAGACCCAGTACTTC	CASSHRPARQTQETQYF